This TCR beta chain emerged from a study of long-term antiretroviral therapy in people with HIV. At survey level, the immunoSEQ assay was run in its v3.0 version. This table comes from immunoSEQ multiplex PCR, and its TCRdb copy is limited to in-frame clones, with some not included. Among about 40,000 clones listed, roughly 86% were seen once. This CDR3 has 16 amino acids. Trimming shortened V by 3 bases and J by 3 bases, and 18 bases separated the two germline ends. Germline V CDR1 and CDR2: SGHAT, FQNNGV. The sequencing used unsorted PBMCs, collected 0.1 years before starting antiretroviral therapy. The receptor's source is a woman aged 45-59 years with HIV. The J gene is TRBJ2-7, the V gene TRBV11-2, with a possible D match to TRBD1 (5 bases). The chain's CDR3 is CASSFGVDNFLYEQYF. The DNA of the CDR3 is TGTGCCAGCAGCTTTGGGGTGGACAACTTTCTCTACGAGCAGTACTTC.